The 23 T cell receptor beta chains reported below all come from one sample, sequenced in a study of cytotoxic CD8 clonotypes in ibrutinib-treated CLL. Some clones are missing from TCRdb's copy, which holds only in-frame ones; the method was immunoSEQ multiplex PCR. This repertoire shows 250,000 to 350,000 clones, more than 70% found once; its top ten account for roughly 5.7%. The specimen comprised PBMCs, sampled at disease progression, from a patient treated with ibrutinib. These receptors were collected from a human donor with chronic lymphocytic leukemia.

The CDR3 is CASTSQGAYGYTF. The CDR3 coding sequence is TGCGCCAGCACTAGTCAGGGAGCCTATGGCTACACCTTC. The rearrangement uses TRBV5-1 and TRBJ1-2; TRBD1 is a possible D gene (5 bases). CDR1 is SGHRS, CDR2 YFSETQ, per germline. This CDR3 region has 13 residues. The V end lost 6 bases, the J end lost 4 bases, and 13 bases lay between the germline ends.

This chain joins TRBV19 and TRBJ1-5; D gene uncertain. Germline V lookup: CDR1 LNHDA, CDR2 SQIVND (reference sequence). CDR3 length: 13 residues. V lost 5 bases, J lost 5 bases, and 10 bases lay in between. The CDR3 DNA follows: TGTGCCAGTAGTTCCGGGGTATATCAGCCCCAGCATTTT. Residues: CASSSGVYQPQHF.

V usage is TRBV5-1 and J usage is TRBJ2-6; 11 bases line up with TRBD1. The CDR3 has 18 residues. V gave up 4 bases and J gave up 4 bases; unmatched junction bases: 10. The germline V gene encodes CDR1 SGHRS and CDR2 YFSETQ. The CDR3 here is CASSLPGQGGLGANVLTF. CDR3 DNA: TGCGCCAGCAGCCTCCCGGGACAGGGGGGTTTGGGGGCCAACGTCCTGACTTTC.

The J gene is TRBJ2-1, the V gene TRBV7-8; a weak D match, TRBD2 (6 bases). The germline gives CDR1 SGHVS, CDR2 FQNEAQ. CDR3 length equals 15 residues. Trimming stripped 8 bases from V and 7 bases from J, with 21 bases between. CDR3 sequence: CASGLAGNPLNEQFF. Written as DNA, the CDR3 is TGTGCCAGCGGGCTTGCGGGAAACCCCCTAAATGAGCAGTTCTTC.

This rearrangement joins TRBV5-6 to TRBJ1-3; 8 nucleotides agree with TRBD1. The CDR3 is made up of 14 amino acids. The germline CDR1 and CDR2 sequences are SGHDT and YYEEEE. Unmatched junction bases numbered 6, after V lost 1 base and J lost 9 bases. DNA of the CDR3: TGTGCCAGCAGCTTGCAGGGGGCTTTGGGCACCATATATTTT. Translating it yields CASSLQGALGTIYF.

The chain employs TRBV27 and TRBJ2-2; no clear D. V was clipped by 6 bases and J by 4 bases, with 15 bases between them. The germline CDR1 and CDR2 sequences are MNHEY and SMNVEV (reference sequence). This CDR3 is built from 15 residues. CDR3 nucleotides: TGTGCCAGCAGGGCCTGGGGTTATGCCACCGGGGAGCTGTTTTTT. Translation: CASRAWGYATGELFF.

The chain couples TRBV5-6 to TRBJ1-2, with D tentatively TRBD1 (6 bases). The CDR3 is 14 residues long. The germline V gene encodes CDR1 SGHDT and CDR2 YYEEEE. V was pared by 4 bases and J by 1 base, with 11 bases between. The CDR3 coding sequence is TGTGCCAGCAGCCAACAGGGTGTTAACTATGGCTACACCTTC. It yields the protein CASSQQGVNYGYTF.

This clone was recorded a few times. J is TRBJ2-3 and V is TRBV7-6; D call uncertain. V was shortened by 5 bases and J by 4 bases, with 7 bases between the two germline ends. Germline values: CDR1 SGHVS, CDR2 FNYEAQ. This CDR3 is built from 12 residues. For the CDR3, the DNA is TGTGCCAGCAGCCTAGACCCAGATACGCAGTATTTT. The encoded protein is CASSLDPDTQYF.

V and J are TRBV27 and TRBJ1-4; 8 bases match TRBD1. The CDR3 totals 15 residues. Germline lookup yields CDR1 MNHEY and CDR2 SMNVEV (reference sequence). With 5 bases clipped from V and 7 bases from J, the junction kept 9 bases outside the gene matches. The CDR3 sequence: CASSPRQGIREKLFF. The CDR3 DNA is TGTGCCAGCAGTCCGAGACAGGGGATTCGTGAAAAACTGTTTTTT.

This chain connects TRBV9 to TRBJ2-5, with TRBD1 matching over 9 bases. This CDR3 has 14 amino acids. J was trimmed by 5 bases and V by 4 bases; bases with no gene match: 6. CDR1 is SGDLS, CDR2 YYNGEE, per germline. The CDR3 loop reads CASSQRTGVETQYF. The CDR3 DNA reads TGTGCCAGCAGCCAACGGACAGGGGTGGAGACCCAGTACTTC.

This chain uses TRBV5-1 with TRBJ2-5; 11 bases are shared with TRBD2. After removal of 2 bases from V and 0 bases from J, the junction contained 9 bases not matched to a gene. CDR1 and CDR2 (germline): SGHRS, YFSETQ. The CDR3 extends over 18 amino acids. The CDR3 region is CASSFRDRLAGYQETQYF. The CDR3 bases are TGCGCCAGCAGCTTCCGCGACAGACTAGCGGGGTACCAAGAGACCCAGTACTTC.

The CDR3 nucleotides read TGCGCCAGCAGTGAGTCAATACAGGGCCACGAGCAGTACTTC. Translated: CASSESIQGHEQYF. The rearrangement links TRBV10-2 to TRBJ2-7, with D perhaps matching TRBD1 (6 bases). The V end was cut by 0 bases, the J end by 5 bases, with 11 bases between. The CDR3 spans 14 residues. Per the germline V gene, CDR1 is WSHSY and CDR2 is SAAADI.

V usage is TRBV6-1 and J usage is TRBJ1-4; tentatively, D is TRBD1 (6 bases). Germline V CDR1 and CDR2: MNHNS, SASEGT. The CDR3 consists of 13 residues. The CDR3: CNGGGGCIEKLFF. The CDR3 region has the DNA TGTAATGGAGGGGGTGGCTGTATTGAAAAACTGTTTTTT.

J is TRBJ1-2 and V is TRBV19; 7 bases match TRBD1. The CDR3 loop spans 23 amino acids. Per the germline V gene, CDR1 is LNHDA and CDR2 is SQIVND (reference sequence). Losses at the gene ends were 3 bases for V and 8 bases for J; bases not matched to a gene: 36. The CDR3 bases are TGTGCCAGTAGTATCCCCCCGTATTCGGGAGAGCCGGGACAGTCGACCTCTAAGGTCGGCTACACCTTC. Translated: CASSIPPYSGEPGQSTSKVGYTF.

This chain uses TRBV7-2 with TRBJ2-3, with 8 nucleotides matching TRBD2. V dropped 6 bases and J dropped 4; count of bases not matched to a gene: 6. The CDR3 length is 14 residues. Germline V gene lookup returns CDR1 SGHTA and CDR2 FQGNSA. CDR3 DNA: TGTGCCAGCAGGTCAACGACTAGCGCAGATACGCAGTATTTT. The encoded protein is CASRSTTSADTQYF.

CDR3: CASKRGSNEKLFF. As DNA, the CDR3 is TGTGCCAGCAAAAGGGGGTCCAATGAAAAACTGTTTTTT. The V gene is TRBV2, the J gene TRBJ1-4, with a possible D match to TRBD1 (6 bases). The germline V gene encodes CDR1 SNHLY and CDR2 FYNNEI. The CDR3 is 13 amino acids. V gave up 7 bases and J gave up 5 bases, with 11 bases separating them.

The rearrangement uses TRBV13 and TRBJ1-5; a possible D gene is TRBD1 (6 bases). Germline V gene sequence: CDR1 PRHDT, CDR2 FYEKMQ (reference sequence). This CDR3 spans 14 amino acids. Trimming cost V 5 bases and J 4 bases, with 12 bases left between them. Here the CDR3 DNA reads TGTGCCAGCAGCACCCGGGACAAGAATCAGCCCCAGCATTTT. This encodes CASSTRDKNQPQHF.

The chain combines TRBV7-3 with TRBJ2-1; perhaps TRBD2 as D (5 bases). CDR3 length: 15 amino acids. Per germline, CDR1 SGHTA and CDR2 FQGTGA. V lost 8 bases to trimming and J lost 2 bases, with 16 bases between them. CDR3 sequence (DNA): TGTGCCAGCGCTCCGGGGTCAGGCGCCTACAATGAGCAGTTCTTC. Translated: CASAPGSGAYNEQFF.

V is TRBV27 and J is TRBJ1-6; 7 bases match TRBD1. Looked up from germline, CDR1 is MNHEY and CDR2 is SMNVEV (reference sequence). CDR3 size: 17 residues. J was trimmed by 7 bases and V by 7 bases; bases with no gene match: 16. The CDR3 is CASNAEKRDRYNSPLHF. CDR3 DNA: TGTGCCAGCAACGCCGAGAAAAGGGACAGATACAATTCACCCCTCCACTTT.

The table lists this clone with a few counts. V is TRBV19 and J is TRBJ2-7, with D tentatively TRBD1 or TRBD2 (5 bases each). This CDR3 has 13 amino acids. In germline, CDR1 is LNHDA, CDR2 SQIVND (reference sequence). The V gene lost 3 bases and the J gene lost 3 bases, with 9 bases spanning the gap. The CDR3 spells CASSMRGNYEQYF. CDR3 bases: TGTGCCAGTAGTATGAGGGGCAACTACGAGCAGTACTTC.

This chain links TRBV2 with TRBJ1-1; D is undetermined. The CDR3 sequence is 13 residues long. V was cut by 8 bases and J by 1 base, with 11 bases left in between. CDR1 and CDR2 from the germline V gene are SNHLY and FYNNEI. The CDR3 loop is CASVDGGNTEAFF. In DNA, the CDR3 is TGTGCCAGCGTGGACGGCGGGAACACTGAAGCTTTCTTT.

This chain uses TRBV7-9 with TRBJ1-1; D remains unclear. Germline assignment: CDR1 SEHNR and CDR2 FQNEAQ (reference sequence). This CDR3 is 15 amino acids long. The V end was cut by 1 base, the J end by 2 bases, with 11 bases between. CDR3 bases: TGTGCCAGCAGCTTAGTGGGCAGGTTTAACACTGAAGCTTTCTTT. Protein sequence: CASSLVGRFNTEAFF.

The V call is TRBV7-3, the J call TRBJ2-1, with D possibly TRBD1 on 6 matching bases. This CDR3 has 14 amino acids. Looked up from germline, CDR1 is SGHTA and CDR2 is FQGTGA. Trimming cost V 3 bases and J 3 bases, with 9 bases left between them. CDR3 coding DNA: TGTGCCAGCAGCTTTGACAGGTTCTACAATGAGCAGTTCTTC. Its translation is CASSFDRFYNEQFF.